This record covers a single T cell receptor (beta chain). This specimen comes from a study of blood T cell repertoires in COVID-19. Study overall: Whether acute or convalescent, the COVID-19 samples came from the United States, Italy and Spain. Sample material is recorded as cDNA or gDNA derived from T cells, B-cell-depleted T cells, or PBMCs.

How the authors handled the data: Quantification of nucleated cells was approximated via reference gene primer amplification. Sequencing used immunoSEQ multiplex PCR; TCRdb keeps in-frame clones, though not all of them. V and J calls and clone size come straight from that table; D and trimming were deduced from the DNA. The data hold around 250,000 clones, with 80% to 90% observed a single time. Trimming took 5 bases from V and 5 from J; bases not matched to a gene: 5. The CDR3 runs 13 residues. The V gene's germline CDR1 is MNHEY and CDR2 SVGEGT. This TCR was sampled from a man in his sixties with acute or convalescent COVID-19. The chain uses TRBV6-2 or TRBV6-3 and TRBJ2-5; 7 nucleotides agree with TRBD2. The sequencing input was peripheral blood. The CDR3 is CASSGGLRETQYF. In DNA, the CDR3 is TGTGCCAGCAGTGGGGGACTACGGGAGACCCAGTACTTC.